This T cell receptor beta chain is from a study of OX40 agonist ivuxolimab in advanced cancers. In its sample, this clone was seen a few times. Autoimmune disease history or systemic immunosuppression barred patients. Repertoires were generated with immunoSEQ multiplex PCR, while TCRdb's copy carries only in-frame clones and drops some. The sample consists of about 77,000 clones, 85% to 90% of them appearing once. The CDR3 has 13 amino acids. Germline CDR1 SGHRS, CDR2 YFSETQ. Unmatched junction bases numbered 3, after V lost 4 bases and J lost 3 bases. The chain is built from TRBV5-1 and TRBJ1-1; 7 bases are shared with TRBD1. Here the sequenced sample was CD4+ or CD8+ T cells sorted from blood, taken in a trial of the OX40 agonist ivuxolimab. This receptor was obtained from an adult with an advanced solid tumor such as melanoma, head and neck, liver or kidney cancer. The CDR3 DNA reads TGCGCCAGCAGCCTGACAGGGTACACTGAAGCTTTCTTT. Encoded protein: CASSLTGYTEAFF.